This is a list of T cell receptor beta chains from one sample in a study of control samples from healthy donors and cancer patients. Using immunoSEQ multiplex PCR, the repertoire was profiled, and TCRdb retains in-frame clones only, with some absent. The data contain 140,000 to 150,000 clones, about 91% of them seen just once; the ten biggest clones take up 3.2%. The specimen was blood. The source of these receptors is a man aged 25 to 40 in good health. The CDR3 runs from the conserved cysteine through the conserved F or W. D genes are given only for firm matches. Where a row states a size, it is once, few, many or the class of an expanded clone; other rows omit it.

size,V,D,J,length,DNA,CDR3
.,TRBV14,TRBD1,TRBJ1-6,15,TGTGCCAGCAGCCAACCGGGACAGCCGAATTCACCCCTCCACTTT,CASSQPGQPNSPLHF
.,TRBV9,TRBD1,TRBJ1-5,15,TGTGCCAGCAGCACCGGACAGGGGACCAATCAGCCCCAGCATTTT,CASSTGQGTNQPQHF
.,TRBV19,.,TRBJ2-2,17,TGTGCCAGTAGCAAGAGGGTCGGACTAACGAACACCGGGGAGCTGTTTTTT,CASSKRVGLTNTGELFF
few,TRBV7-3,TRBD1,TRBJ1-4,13,TGTGCCAGCGCGCGACAGGGAGGGGAAAAACTGTTTTTT,CASARQGGEKLFF
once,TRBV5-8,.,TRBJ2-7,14,TGTGCCAGCAGCTTGAGGGGGGGGGCCGAAGAGCAGTACTTC,CASSLRGGAEEQYF
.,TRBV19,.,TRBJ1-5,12,TGTGCCAGTGGGGGGGCCCCTGACCCCCAGCATTTT,CASGGAPDPQHF
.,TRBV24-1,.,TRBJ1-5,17,TGTGCCACCAGTGATCCGAACCATTTACAGGTCGATCAGCCCCAGCATTTT,CATSDPNHLQVDQPQHF
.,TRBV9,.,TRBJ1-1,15,TGTGCCAGCAGCGTAAGTCTCTGGTCGGAGGAAGAAGCTTTCTTT,CASSVSLWSEEEAFF
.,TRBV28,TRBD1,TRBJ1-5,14,TGTGCCAGCAGACGACAGGGGGAGAATCAGCCCCAGCATTTT,CASRRQGENQPQHF
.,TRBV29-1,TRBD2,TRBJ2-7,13,TGCAGCGTTGGGTGGGGGGGCTCCTACGAGCAGTACTTC,CSVGWGGSYEQYF
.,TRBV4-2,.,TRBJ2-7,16,TGTGCCAGCAGCCAAGATCTGGGGGTAAGCTCCTACGAGCAGTACTTC,CASSQDLGVSSYEQYF
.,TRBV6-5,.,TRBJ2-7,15,TGTGCCAGCCTGGGCGCAGGGAGGAGCTCCTACGAGCAGTACTTC,CASLGAGRSSYEQYF
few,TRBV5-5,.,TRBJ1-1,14,TGTGCCAGCAGCTTCGGACAGAGTAACACTGAAGCTTTCTTT,CASSFGQSNTEAFF
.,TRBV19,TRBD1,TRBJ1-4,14,TGTGCCAGTAGTACACAGGGGGGGGATGAAAAACTGTTTTTT,CASSTQGGDEKLFF
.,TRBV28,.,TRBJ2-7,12,TGTGCCAGCAGTTTAGGGAAATACGAGCAGTACTTC,CASSLGKYEQYF
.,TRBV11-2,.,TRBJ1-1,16,TGTGCCAGCAGCTTAGCGCAGGTTAGGATGAACACTGAAGCTTTCTTT,CASSLAQVRMNTEAFF
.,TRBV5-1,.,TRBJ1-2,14,TGCGCCAGCAGCTCGGCCGGCGGAGACTATGGCTACACCTTC,CASSSAGGDYGYTF
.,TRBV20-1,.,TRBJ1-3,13,TGCAGTGCTAGTTGGGATGCTGGAAACACCATATATTTT,CSASWDAGNTIYF
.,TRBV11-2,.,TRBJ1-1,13,TGTGCCAGCAGTTTCGGACGGCTCACTGAAGCTTTCTTT,CASSFGRLTEAFF
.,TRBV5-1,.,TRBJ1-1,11,TGCGCCAGCAGCGCGAACACTGAAGCTTTCTTT,CASSANTEAFF
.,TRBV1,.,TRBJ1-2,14,TGCACCAGCATCTCCCCGCCCTCTAACTATGGCTACACCTTC,CTSISPPSNYGYTF
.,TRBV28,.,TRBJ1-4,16,TGTGCCAGCAGGACCTTAACACTAACAACTAATGAAAAACTGTTTTTT,CASRTLTLTTNEKLFF
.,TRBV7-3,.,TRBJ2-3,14,TGTGCCAGCAGCTTGGGGGAGAGCACAGATACGCAGTATTTT,CASSLGESTDTQYF
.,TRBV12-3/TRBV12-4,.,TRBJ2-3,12,TGTGCCAGCAGTTTCGTCACAGATACGCAGTATTTT,CASSFVTDTQYF
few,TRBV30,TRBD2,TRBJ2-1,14,TGTGCCTGGACAGGCGGGGGGCCCCAGGATGAGCAGTTCTTC,CAWTGGGPQDEQFF
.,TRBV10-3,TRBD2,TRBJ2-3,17,TGTGCCCCAGTGGCTAGCGGGGGCCCCCGAGGTACAGATACGCAGTATTTT,CAPVASGGPRGTDTQYF